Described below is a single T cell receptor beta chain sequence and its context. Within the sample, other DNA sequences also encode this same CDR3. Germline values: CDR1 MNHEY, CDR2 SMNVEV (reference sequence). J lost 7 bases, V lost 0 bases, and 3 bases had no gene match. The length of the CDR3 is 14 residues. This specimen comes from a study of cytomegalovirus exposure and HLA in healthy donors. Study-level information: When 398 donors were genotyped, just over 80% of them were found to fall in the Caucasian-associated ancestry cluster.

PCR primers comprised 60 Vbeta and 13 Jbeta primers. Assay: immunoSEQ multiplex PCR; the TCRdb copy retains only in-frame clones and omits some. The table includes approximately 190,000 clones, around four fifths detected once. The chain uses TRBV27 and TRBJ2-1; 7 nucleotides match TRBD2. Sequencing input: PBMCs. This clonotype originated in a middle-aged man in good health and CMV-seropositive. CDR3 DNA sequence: TGTGCCAGCAGTTTATCGGCTAGCGGAAATGAGCAGTTCTTC. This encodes CASSLSASGNEQFF.